This is a list of T cell receptor beta chains from one sample in a study of T-cell reconstitution after alpha-beta-depleted transplantation in children. TCRdb re-called the PCR reads through MiXCR, storing one row per CDR3 protein. The sample consists of approximately 510,000 distinct CDR3 sequences, around 20% of them appearing once. The sample was PBMCs from the stem cell graft donor, taken from the stem cell graft. All receptors derive from a human donor who donated a stem cell graft to a child with acute lymphoblastic leukemia. Each CDR3 is given with its conserved first and last residue. The order of the fields is V gene, D gene, J gene, clone size, CDR3 length, CDR3 protein, CDR3 DNA. The D gene is left open where the match is weak. Size is stated for part of the rows, as once, few or many counts, or as a class when the clone is expanded.

>TRBV14|-|TRBJ1-6|-|17
CASSALGGPSDNSPLHF
TGTGCCAGCAGCGCCCTCGGGGGACCCAGCGATAATTCACCCCTCCACTTT
>TRBV4-2|TRBD1|TRBJ2-1|few|15
CASSQGQGGSNEQFF
TGTGCCAGCAGCCAAGGACAGGGTGGGAGCAATGAGCAGTTCTTC
>TRBV7-9|-|TRBJ2-3|few|15
CASSFPRGQTDTQYF
TGTGCCAGCAGCTTTCCCCGGGGGCAGACAGATACGCAGTATTTT
>TRBV27|-|TRBJ2-7|-|13
CASSLLQGFEQYF
TGTGCCAGCAGTTTACTGCAGGGATTCGAGCAGTACTTC
>TRBV5-6|-|TRBJ2-7|many|15
CASNLGRRSSYEQYF
TGTGCCAGCAACCTGGGACGGCGAAGCTCCTACGAGCAGTACTTC
>TRBV11-2|-|TRBJ2-7|-|16
CASSSGPGQKSYEQYF
TGTGCCAGCAGCTCCGGGCCCGGGCAGAAGAGCTACGAGCAGTACTTC
>TRBV11-2|-|TRBJ1-2|-|15
CASSLDYRSNYGYTF
TGTGCCAGCAGCTTAGATTACAGGTCTAACTATGGCTACACCTTC
>TRBV5-1|TRBD1|TRBJ1-1|few|15
CASSPTWDRMAEAFF
TGCGCCAGCAGCCCCACTTGGGACAGGATGGCTGAAGCTTTCTTT
>TRBV27|-|TRBJ2-1|few|13
CASSLGVDNEQFF
TGTGCCAGCAGTTTAGGGGTCGACAATGAGCAGTTCTTC
>TRBV5-1|-|TRBJ2-1|-|14
CASRAGNSYNEQFF
TGCGCCAGCAGGGCGGGGAACTCCTACAATGAGCAGTTCTTC
>TRBV6-5|-|TRBJ1-1|few|15
CASRPSSGANTEAFF
TGTGCCAGCAGGCCATCTTCAGGGGCGAACACTGAAGCTTTCTTT